Below, 8 T cell receptor beta chains from the same sample are listed, as sequenced in a study of identical twins. TCRdb passed the 5' RACE reads through MiXCR, listing each CDR3 protein once. The sample gives just over 500,000 distinct CDR3 sequences, about 20% of which show up once; around 0.9% is in the top ten. Another study also made use of these data, one on T cells expressing NK-cell markers.

Source material: CD4+ T cells sorted from blood. The origin of the receptors is a woman aged 18-29 years in good health.

J is TRBJ1-1 and V is TRBV3-1; weak D call: TRBD1 (5 bases). Germline V gene lookup returns CDR1 LGHDT and CDR2 YNNKEL (reference sequence). CDR3 length: 14 residues. V lost 3 bases and J 0 bases, leaving 8 bases between the germline ends. The CDR3 loop is CASSHGAMNTEAFF. The CDR3 nucleotides are TGTGCCAGCAGCCATGGGGCTATGAACACTGAAGCTTTCTTT.

This chain uses TRBV29-1 with TRBJ2-1; 9 nucleotides match TRBD2. CDR3 length: 12 amino acids. The germline V gene encodes CDR1 SQVTM and CDR2 ANQGSEA. The trim removed 7 bases at V and 9 bases at J, leaving 7 bases unmatched. CDR3 loop: CSAQRGVAEQFF. The CDR3 nucleotides read TGCAGCGCTCAGCGGGGGGTGGCTGAGCAGTTCTTC.

The genes are TRBV12-3 or TRBV12-4 and TRBJ1-1; D is undetermined. The CDR3 contains 15 residues. Trimming removed 1 base at V and 0 bases at J, with 9 bases between. The CDR3 DNA is TGTGCCAGCAGTTTAGGAGTGACCATGAACACTGAAGCTTTCTTT. This translates into CASSLGVTMNTEAFF.

V gene TRBV29-1 combines with J gene TRBJ2-7, with D perhaps TRBD1 (5 bases). The germline V gene encodes CDR1 SQVTM and CDR2 ANQGSEA. This CDR3 contains 13 residues. The germline V and J ends were trimmed by 4 bases and 0 bases, with 10 bases remaining between them. CDR3 coding DNA: TGCAGCGTTGCCAAGACAGCCTCCTACGAGCAGTACTTC. It is translated as CSVAKTASYEQYF.

This clonotype showed up just a few times. This chain connects TRBV10-1 to TRBJ2-2, with no clear D. The CDR3 covers 13 residues. The ends were cut back, 7 bases at V and 5 bases at J, with 11 bases in the middle. Germline CDR1 is WNHNN and CDR2 is SYGVQD (reference sequence). The CDR3 DNA reads as TGCGCCAGCACTTCTACTCCGACCGGGGAGCTGTTTTTT. Protein: CASTSTPTGELFF.

The chain recombines TRBV14 with TRBJ2-1; D gene uncertain. The V end was cut by 4 bases, the J end by 9 bases, with 13 bases between. This CDR3 has 13 residues. Germline V gene sequence: CDR1 SGHDN, CDR2 FVKESK. The CDR3 loop is CASSPGLGSEQFF. The CDR3 DNA reads TGTGCCAGCAGCCCTGGTCTCGGTAGTGAGCAGTTCTTC. The full variable domain, its missing parts supplied by reference TRBV14 and TRBJ2-1, is EAGVTQFPSHSVIEKGQTVTLRCDPISGHDNLYWYRRVMGKEIKFLLHFVKESKQDESGMPNNRFLAERTGGTYSTLKVQPAELEDSGVYFCASSPGLGSEQFFGPGTRLTVL.

The chain combines TRBV4-3 with TRBJ2-2; 10 nucleotides agree with TRBD2. Germline assignment: CDR1 LGHNA and CDR2 YSLEER. The CDR3 totals 18 residues. V gave up 0 bases and J gave up 4 bases; unmatched junction bases: 8. CDR3 loop: CASSQEPTLAGATGELFF. The CDR3 DNA is TGCGCCAGCAGCCAAGAACCCACGCTAGCGGGAGCCACCGGGGAGCTGTTTTTT.

The chain employs TRBV12-3 or TRBV12-4 and TRBJ2-5; no definite D call. The CDR3 is 14 residues long. The V gene lost 4 bases and the J gene lost 5 bases, with 14 bases spanning the gap. The CDR3 reads CASSSSYFSETQYF. CDR3 coding DNA: TGTGCCAGCAGTTCGAGTTACTTCTCCGAGACCCAGTACTTC.